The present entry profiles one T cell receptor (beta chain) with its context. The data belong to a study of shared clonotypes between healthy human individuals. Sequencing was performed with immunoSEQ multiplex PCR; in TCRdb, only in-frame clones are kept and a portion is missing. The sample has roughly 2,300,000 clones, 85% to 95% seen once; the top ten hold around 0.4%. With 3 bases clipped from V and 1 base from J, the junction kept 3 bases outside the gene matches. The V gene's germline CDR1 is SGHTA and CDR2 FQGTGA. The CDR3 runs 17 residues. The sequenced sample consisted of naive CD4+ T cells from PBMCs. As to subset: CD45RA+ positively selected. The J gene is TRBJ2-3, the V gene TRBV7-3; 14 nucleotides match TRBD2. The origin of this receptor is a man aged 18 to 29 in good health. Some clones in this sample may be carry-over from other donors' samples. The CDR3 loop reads CASSLTSGRAGTDTQYF. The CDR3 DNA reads TGTGCCAGCAGCTTGACTAGCGGGAGGGCCGGCACAGATACGCAGTATTTT.